The 25 T cell receptor beta chains below come from one sample, sequenced in a study of cytomegalovirus exposure and HLA in healthy donors. Measured with immunoSEQ multiplex PCR; TCRdb has only the in-frame clones, and not every one. The table has under 250,000 clones, roughly 89% seen once. The sample was PBMCs. The receptors here all came from a young man in good health and CMV-seronegative.

The CDR3 spells CASSYPGKGGYTF. DNA for the CDR3: TGTGCCAGTAGTTACCCGGGGAAGGGAGGCTACACCTTC. This chain uses TRBV19 with TRBJ1-2; D is unclear. This CDR3 has 13 residues. Germline V gene lookup returns CDR1 LNHDA and CDR2 SQIVND (reference sequence). V was trimmed by 5 bases and J by 8 bases, leaving 15 bases between them.

The chain couples TRBV5-1 to TRBJ2-4; 8 bases are a match to TRBD1. This CDR3 spans 14 amino acids. V trimming: 4 bases; J trimming: 7 bases; junction bases outside the gene matches: 7. Germline-derived CDR1 and CDR2 are SGHRS and YFSETQ. This CDR3 reads CASSGSRGPNIQYF. DNA for the CDR3: TGCGCCAGCAGCGGATCCAGGGGGCCGAACATTCAGTACTTC.

In its sample, this clone was seen once. This chain connects TRBV11-2 to TRBJ1-6, with a possible D match to TRBD1 (6 bases). Trimming took off 4 bases at V and 7 bases at J, with 17 bases between the two ends. This CDR3 comprises 16 residues. Germline-derived CDR1 and CDR2 are SGHAT and FQNNGV. The CDR3 DNA reads TGTGCCAGCAGCTACCGTCGCAGGGGAGCGAATTCACCCCTCCACTTT. This sequence encodes CASSYRRRGANSPLHF.

The chain joins TRBV4-2 to TRBJ2-1; D unclear. The CDR3 has 13 amino acids. In germline, CDR1 is LGHNA, CDR2 YNFKEQ. The V gene lost 3 bases and the J gene lost 6 bases, with 9 bases spanning the gap. Here the CDR3 reads CASSQASSNEQFF. CDR3 in DNA: TGTGCCAGCAGCCAGGCTAGTTCCAATGAGCAGTTCTTC.

This clone was detected once. This chain links TRBV5-3 with TRBJ2-6; TRBD1 aligns across 8 bases. TRBV5-3 has ORF status, its function being uncertain. The junction had 6 bases not matched to a gene; V was cut back by 1 base and J by 0 bases. The CDR3 runs 18 residues. The chain's CDR3 is CARSLNQGAYSGANVLTF. For the CDR3, the DNA is TGTGCCAGAAGCTTGAATCAGGGGGCCTACTCTGGGGCCAACGTCCTGACTTTC.

The chain employs TRBV28 and TRBJ2-7, with a weak D call TRBD1 (6 bases). Germline CDR1 reads MDHEN; CDR2 reads SYDVKM. This CDR3 comprises 14 residues. V shed 3 bases and J shed 2 bases, with 11 bases lying between them. CDR3 loop: CASSLGGQTYEQYF. CDR3 coding DNA: TGTGCCAGCAGTTTGGGCGGACAGACCTACGAGCAGTACTTC. Combining the CDR3 with reference TRBV28 and TRBJ2-7 gives the whole variable domain DVKVTQSSRYLVKRTGEKVFLECVQDMDHENMFWYRQDPGLGLRLIYFSYDVKMKEKGDIPEGYSVSREKKERFSLILESASTNQTSMYLCASSLGGQTYEQYFGPGTRLTVT.

V usage is TRBV27 and J usage is TRBJ2-7; 7 nucleotides agree with TRBD1. The V gene end was trimmed by 5 bases and the J gene end by 3 bases; junction bases not matched to a gene: 10. The CDR3 runs 15 residues. The V gene's germline CDR1 is MNHEY and CDR2 SMNVEV (reference sequence). DNA of the CDR3: TGTGCCAGCAGTAAAACAGGGACAGTTGACTACGAGCAGTACTTC. Protein: CASSKTGTVDYEQYF.

This chain links TRBV4-3 with TRBJ2-5, with 11 bases lining up with TRBD2. The CDR3 length is 15 residues. Unmatched junction bases numbered 5, after V lost 3 bases and J lost 5 bases. Per germline, CDR1 LGHNA and CDR2 YSLEER. The CDR3 is CASSQLLAGDETQYF. CDR3 DNA sequence: TGCGCCAGCAGCCAGTTACTAGCGGGAGACGAGACCCAGTACTTC.

The gene calls are TRBV6-9 and TRBJ2-7; D unresolved. V was cut by 3 bases and J by 3 bases, with 3 bases left in between. The CDR3 contains 11 residues. CDR1 is MNHGY and CDR2 is SVAAGI in the germline V gene. In DNA form, the CDR3 reads TGTGCCAGCAGTTACAACTACGAGCAGTACTTC. This encodes CASSYNYEQYF.

This chain links TRBV27 with TRBJ2-2; TRBD1 matches at 7 bases. The CDR3 totals 18 residues. Germline loops: CDR1 MNHEY, CDR2 SMNVEV (reference sequence). The V segment lost 6 bases and the J segment 0 bases; nucleotides outside the gene matches: 13. CDR3 in amino acids: CASSHFKPGTANTGELFF. CDR3 DNA sequence: TGTGCCAGCAGCCATTTTAAACCCGGGACAGCGAACACCGGGGAGCTGTTTTTT.

This clone appeared once. The genes are TRBV7-2 and TRBJ2-7; 10 bases map to TRBD2. This CDR3 spans 16 amino acids. CDR1 and CDR2 (germline): SGHTA, FQGNSA. J was trimmed by 7 bases and V by 0 bases; bases with no gene match: 9. The CDR3 DNA sequence: TGTGCCAGCAGCTTAGCATCGGCTAGCGGGAGAGGTGAGCAGTACTTC. This sequence encodes CASSLASASGRGEQYF.

The chain recombines TRBV6-5 with TRBJ2-3, with TRBD2 matching 8 bases. Germline CDR1 is MNHEY and CDR2 is SVGAGI. This CDR3 has 15 residues. The ends lost 6 bases at V and 2 bases at J; junction bases unmatched: 7. The CDR3 bases are TGTGCCAGCAGCTTGGGCGGGGGGTACACAGATACGCAGTATTTT. It specifies CASSLGGGYTDTQYF.

The V and J genes are TRBV4-3 and TRBJ2-7; 9 bases align to TRBD1. The germline V gene has CDR1 LGHNA and CDR2 YSLEER. After removal of 0 bases from V and 5 bases from J, the junction contained 8 bases not matched to a gene. The CDR3 spans 16 residues. The CDR3 is CASSQDGTGTGNEQYF. The CDR3 DNA reads TGCGCCAGCAGCCAAGATGGGACAGGGACGGGGAACGAGCAGTACTTC.

The V gene is TRBV19, the J gene TRBJ2-1; TRBD2 matches at 13 bases. V dropped 4 bases and J dropped 7; count of bases not matched to a gene: 10. Germline CDR1 and CDR2: LNHDA and SQIVND (reference sequence). The length of the CDR3 is 17 residues. CDR3 coding DNA: TGTGCCAGTAGTACCCACGGACTAGCGGGAGTTTTGAATGAGCAGTTCTTC. It specifies CASSTHGLAGVLNEQFF.

The chain is built from TRBV25-1 and TRBJ1-4; the D gene is possibly TRBD1 (6 bases). The germline V gene has CDR1 MGHDK and CDR2 SYGVNS. CDR3 size: 16 residues. The V and J ends lost 8 bases and 8 bases respectively, with 24 bases between them. CDR3 sequence: CASSTGLTGGREKLFF. CDR3 nucleotide sequence: TGTGCCAGCTCGACCGGTTTGACAGGCGGGCGGGAAAAACTGTTTTTT. Drawing the rest from reference TRBV25-1 and TRBJ1-4, the complete variable domain is EADIYQTPRYLVIGTGKKITLECSQTMGHDKMYWYQQDPGMELHLIHYSYGVNSTEKGDLSSESTVSRIRTEHFPLTLESARPSHTSQYLCASSTGLTGGREKLFFGSGTQLSVL.

This chain joins TRBV20-1 and TRBJ1-2; weak D call: TRBD1 (5 bases). This CDR3 has 9 residues. The germline V gene has CDR1 DFQATT and CDR2 SNEGSKA (reference sequence). V was cut by 7 bases and J by 8 bases, with 8 bases left in between. CDR3 bases: TGCAGTGGCCGGGGGGGCTACACCTTC. Translated: CSGRGGYTF.

In this sample, this clone turned up once. The rearrangement uses TRBV28 and TRBJ2-7, with a possible D match to TRBD1 (6 bases). Per germline, CDR1 MDHEN and CDR2 SYDVKM. The V gene lost 5 bases and the J gene lost 3 bases, with 14 bases spanning the gap. The CDR3 consists of 14 residues. In DNA form, the CDR3 reads TGTGCCAGCAGTCGAGGGGGAAGGGGCTACGAGCAGTACTTC. This codes for CASSRGGRGYEQYF.

The chain employs TRBV4-1 and TRBJ2-2; the match to TRBD1 covers 10 bases. Germline trimming cut 2 bases from V and 10 bases from J; bases unmatched to any gene: 7. The CDR3 sequence is 15 residues long. CDR1 and CDR2 from the germline V gene are MGHRA and YSYEKL. The CDR3 DNA reads TGCGCCAGCAGCCAACTCCGGACAGGGGGAGCGGAGCTGTTTTTT. It is translated as CASSQLRTGGAELFF.

The chain's CDR3 is CASSAQRGTGELFF. CDR3 bases: TGTGCCAGCAGTGCACAAAGGGGCACCGGGGAGCTGTTTTTT. The rearrangement joins TRBV6-1 to TRBJ2-2, with D tentatively TRBD1 (5 bases). Trimming took 4 bases from V and 4 from J, leaving 10 bases between them. Per the germline V gene, CDR1 is MNHNS and CDR2 is SASEGT. The CDR3 has 14 amino acids.

The V and J genes are TRBV28 and TRBJ2-5; 9 positions match TRBD1. Looked up from germline, CDR1 is MDHEN and CDR2 is SYDVKM. The CDR3 length is 16 residues. Losses at the gene ends were 8 bases for V and 3 bases for J; bases not matched to a gene: 13. In nucleotides, the CDR3 is TGTGCCAGCTACTCACATCCTACAGGGGGCGAAGAGACCCAGTACTTC. Translating it yields CASYSHPTGGEETQYF.

This clone was recorded once. This chain links TRBV20-1 with TRBJ1-2; D is ambiguous. Germline CDR1 DFQATT, CDR2 SNEGSKA (reference sequence). V was pared by 6 bases and J by 6 bases, with 11 bases between. The CDR3 sequence is 11 residues long. CDR3 amino acids: CSAPGFNGYTF. DNA of the CDR3: TGCAGTGCCCCGGGATTTAATGGCTACACCTTC.

The genes are TRBV10-3 and TRBJ2-5; 7 positions agree with TRBD1. The junction had 24 bases not matched to a gene; V was cut back by 9 bases and J by 5 bases. Germline assignment: CDR1 ENHRY and CDR2 SYGVKD. This CDR3 contains 18 residues. In DNA, the CDR3 is TGTGCCATTCAATCACGTCCGGTCCGGGACAGTTATTTGGAGACCCAGTACTTC. Its translation: CAIQSRPVRDSYLETQYF.

The chain has TRBV6-1 and TRBJ1-1; no clear D gene. The CDR3 sequence is 12 residues long. CDR1 and CDR2 (germline): MNHNS, SASEGT. The V gene lost 5 bases and the J gene lost 1 base, with 5 bases spanning the gap. CDR3 region: CASSSGNTEAFF. In DNA, the CDR3 is TGTGCCAGCAGTTCAGGGAACACTGAAGCTTTCTTT.

The chain links TRBV9 to TRBJ2-2; TRBD2 aligns across 10 bases. The CDR3 has 16 amino acids. Germline loops: CDR1 SGDLS, CDR2 YYNGEE. The V gene end was trimmed by 3 bases and the J gene end by 0 bases; junction bases not matched to a gene: 2. The CDR3 is CASSATSGANTGELFF. For the CDR3, the DNA is TGTGCCAGCAGCGCTACTAGCGGGGCGAACACCGGGGAGCTGTTTTTT.

The chain joins TRBV6-5 to TRBJ2-2, with D possibly matching TRBD2 (6 bases). V gave up 6 bases and J gave up 9 bases, with 20 bases separating them. There are 15 residues in the CDR3. Germline-derived CDR1 and CDR2 are MNHEY and SVGAGI. Here the CDR3 reads CASRGGRVPSRELFF. The CDR3 coding sequence is TGTGCCAGCAGGGGGGGACGCGTTCCCTCGCGGGAGCTGTTTTTT.